This T cell receptor beta chain stems from a study of cytomegalovirus exposure and HLA in healthy donors (dated by TCRdb to 2017 to 2019). Describing the broader study: An earlier analysis of some 550 of the donors reported 250 to 300 Gb of sequence data and approximately 110 million unique TCR beta sequences from roughly 180 million T cells. Around 300 gigabases of sequencing data and tens of millions of unique TCR sequences were included in an early release covering around 650 HLA-typed donors. Of the 350 to 450 genotyped donors, approximately 83% fell in the genetic ancestry cluster associated with self-reported Caucasian donors. The aim of the study was to test whether cataloging public T cell receptors could identify signatures of past pathogen exposure. The study profiled the T cell repertoires of hundreds of subjects by immunosequencing and related them to cytomegalovirus serostatus. Along with the approximately 670-subject first cohort, a separate validation cohort of over a hundred different subjects was used. The study combined high-throughput TCR immunosequencing, statistical association of individual TCRs with disease status, and machine learning to predict cytomegalovirus infection status. To study patterns of TCR occurrence, a later analysis re-analyzed previously published TCR beta repertoires from around 700 donors and added high-resolution HLA genotyping. Rather than drawing on any new phenotypic data, the later analysis identified candidate immune exposures from TCR beta sequences and the way those sequences occurred across donors. An earlier analysis of about 620 of the donors applied high-throughput TCR beta sequencing to assess whether each TCR beta V gene segment acted as functional or pseudogenic. Donor age, sex, ethnicity and CMV serostatus were collected together with the repertoire data. A later genetic analysis took genome-wide SNP genotypes for 398 of the 666 donors and used that subset as a discovery cohort. All discovery cohort repertoires had been generated on a single sequencing platform. HLA typing included class I and class II loci at four-digit resolution. The number of donors typed differed by locus, with 629-630 for A, B, C, DRB1 and DQB1, 522 for DQA1, about 610 for DPA1, and some 470 for DPB1. Because of strong linkage in the cohort, a handful of DR-DQ haplotypes were treated as single units for association and clustering. Among 300 to 500 genotyped donors of the cohort, an average of about 220,000 unique TCR beta nucleotide sequences was sequenced per donor, of which roughly 18% were non-productive.

Beyond this particular receptor, the publication reports: A further reported finding was that TCR beta sequences accurately predicted the HLA-A and HLA-B alleles for most subjects in the first cohort. In a later genetic analysis, fewer N-insertions in productive TCRs were reported among donors in an Asian-associated ancestry cluster than the roughly 700-donor mean. While some public TCRs were present in many individuals, most TCR sequences turned up only very rarely across donors. The presence/absence analyses assumed that sequencing depth was roughly uniform across donors, and that assumption may not be true. A later analysis found that most CMV-associated TCR beta chains appeared HLA-restricted, with HLA associations seemingly driven largely by CMV exposure. In the study, 150 to 200 TCR beta chains were listed as associated with cytomegalovirus. According to the authors, the approach could potentially be generalized to other disease states and immunological phenotypes. Assigning TCR associations to individual alleles was difficult when HLA alleles, especially DR and DQ, strongly co-occurred. Because HLA typing was unavailable for some donors at each locus, only the typed subset was used in association tests. Cytomegalovirus status was reported to be diagnosed by the classifier with high specificity and sensitivity in both the original and validation cohorts. In a later analysis, some 17,000 TCR beta sequences were associated with specific HLA alleles at a false discovery rate of 0.05. In an earlier analysis of some 550 of the donors, most TCR beta V segments were observed in productive rearrangements about 90% or about 30% of the time, broadly matching IMGT annotations. A later analysis found that TCR association rates varied across HLA loci, with DRB1 alleles showing the most associated TCRs and HLA-C alleles the fewest. Only TCR beta chains were sequenced in this cohort, and the absence of alpha or paired-chain data limited detectable features. Because counts were too low, some 17 rarely observed V segments, including chromosome 9 orphons, were excluded from the earlier analysis of fewer than 650 of the donors. A later analysis found that HLA-associated TCR beta chains were more clonally expanded and had lower generation probabilities than equally common non-associated chains. Correlated functional status among segregating V segments might be attributable to linkage disequilibrium, but an unknown experimental factor could not be ruled out. A group of highly shared sequence variants was considered likely to be a technical artifact of the sequencing pipeline. A later genetic analysis associated a missense DCLRE1C variant with V-gene and J-gene trimming of TCR beta chains, and an independent cohort replicated the association. According to a later analysis, parvovirus B19, influenza, CMV and Epstein-Barr virus appeared linked to several top co-occurrence clusters. In vitro tests confirmed that three of the cytomegalovirus-associated TCR beta chains recognize cytomegalovirus antigens. For the cohort, immune exposure information was limited to CMV serostatus.

In total, roughly 710 healthy bone marrow donors made up the cohort. At the time of sampling, every cohort member was nominally healthy, though immune exposures that went unrecorded were likely present. The donor tested CMV seropositive, placing the donor among the 289 seropositive members of the cohort. A peripheral blood sample was collected from each donor, and TCR beta sequencing was performed on peripheral blood mononuclear cells. Genomic DNA extraction from the blood cell samples was performed with the Qiagen DNeasy Blood Extraction Kit. Library preparation used the immunoSEQ multiplex PCR assay. For the multiplex PCR, a mixture combining 60 forward primers for TCR Vbeta segments and 13 reverse primers for TCR Jbeta segments was used. Amplification of the CDR3 region of rearranged TCR beta genes was performed with a multiplex PCR assay on genomic DNA. The Illumina HiSeq System was used to sequence the amplified TCR beta libraries as 87-base-pair reads. The original methods were these. A later analysis counted about 80 million unique TCR beta chains across the 640 or so repertoires, and around 9.9 million of these chains were shared by at least two donors. Raw reads were error-corrected and collapsed into unique sequences with a nearest-neighbor algorithm that merged closely related sequences to remove PCR and sequencing errors. CDR3 sequences were aligned to IMGT reference sequences to assign V, D and J gene segments. Each retained sequence needed at least a six-nucleotide match to both a V gene segment and a J gene segment. Rearrangements were called productive when the CDR3 lacked stop codons and stayed in frame with V and J; all others were non-productive. CDR3 was defined by IMGT convention, running from the second conserved V-encoded cysteine to the conserved J-encoded phenylalanine. In an earlier analysis of 500 to 650 of the donors, sequences lacking an unambiguous match to a single V gene segment were excluded. In an earlier analysis of several hundred of the donors, V segments were called functional above 56.7% productive rearrangements and were called segregating when the between-donor standard deviation exceeded 5%. A statistical classification framework was built to diagnose cytomegalovirus status from the catalog of TCR beta chain sequences. In a later analysis, TCR nucleotide sequences were compared against IMGT/GENE-DB human TR gene sequences so that V and J genes could be assigned. Using the TCRdist pipeline, a later analysis assigned CDR3 sequences along with most-parsimonious VDJ recombination scenarios. In a later analysis, each TCR beta chain was defined by its CDR3 amino acid sequence together with its V-gene family, and reads without a unique V-gene family were excluded. To address suspected cross-contamination and a sequencing artifact, a later analysis removed 550 to 750 highly shared, low-generation-probability nucleotide sequences. In a later analysis, a clonal expansion index was calculated for each public chain from normalized within-repertoire ranks of inferred template counts. A later analysis computed generation probabilities with a VDJ recombination model fitted to out-of-frame rearrangements, and checked the results against IGoR. A later analysis scored TCR-TCR, TCR-HLA and TCR-CMV co-occurrence with hypergeometric tests, applying a repertoire-size bias correction to TCR pairs. To estimate false discovery rates, a later analysis permuted the HLA or CMV assignments 20 times. In a later analysis, co-occurring TCRs were grouped using DBSCAN, and TCRdist sequence similarity was added for clustering within HLA-allele-positive subsets. For co-occurrence clustering, repertoires with fewer than 30,000 or more than 120,000 public chains were excluded, along with 5 or 6 repertoires with anomalous nucleotide sharing. TCRdb limited this immuneACCESS table to in-frame rearrangements with V and J called. A share of clones is missing; checked studies link under half to unresolved V genes, and the rest is unexplained. V, J and clone size derive from that table, while D and trimming were established from the DNA sequence. In all, the sample holds 110,000 to 150,000 clones, and 74% of those were seen once. The biggest ten clones account for 4.3% of the sample.

Notes on this clone: No antigen is known for it. Qualities for individual bases were not recorded, and no much larger clone is one base off.

This clonotype was obtained from a man aged 18 to 29 in good health and CMV-seropositive. What was sequenced was PBMCs.

The CDR3: CSVEAFQGNSYEQYF. The nucleotide sequence reads as follows: TGCAGCGTTGAAGCCTTCCAGGGCAACTCCTACGAGCAGTACTTC. Rearrangement joined TRBV29-1 to TRBJ2-7, with a weak D call of TRBD1 (5 bases match). Looking up the germline V gene yields CDR1 SQVTM and CDR2 ANQGSEA. Its CDR3 holds 15 amino acids, cysteine through phenylalanine. Kept here is only the CDR3 DNA, which spans 45 bases and is read in frame from base 1. The junction shows trimming of 1 base on V and 0 bases on J, plus 13 bases between the germline ends.